What follows are 23 T cell receptor beta chains derived from one specimen sequenced in a study of CD8 T cells in Susac syndrome. With random hexamers, roughly 0.45 to 1 ug RNA was reverse transcribed. TCRdb re-called the immunoSEQ multiplex PCR reads with MiXCR, one entry per CDR3 protein. The profile shows around 110,000 distinct CDR3 sequences, roughly 94% of them singletons. Sequenced material: CD8+ T cells from PBMCs. Receptors originate from a human donor with Susac syndrome.

This clonotype is deemed medium-sized. J is TRBJ2-7 and V is TRBV6-1, with TRBD1 matching over 8 bases. After removal of 6 bases from V and 2 bases from J, the junction contained 6 bases not matched to a gene. Germline-derived CDR1 and CDR2 are MNHNS and SASEGT. The CDR3 runs to 14 residues. DNA of the CDR3: TGTGCCAGCAGCCCAGGACAGGGCACCTACGAGCAGTACTTC. This codes for CASSPGQGTYEQYF.

The chain uses TRBV28 and TRBJ2-1, with no clear D. CDR1 and CDR2 from the germline V gene are MDHEN and SYDVKM. The CDR3 is 10 amino acids. Trimming cost V 6 bases and J 7 bases, with 4 bases left between them. The CDR3 coding sequence is TGTGCCAGCAGGGCTAATGAGCAGTTCTTC. It encodes CASRANEQFF.

The genes are TRBV12-3 or TRBV12-4 and TRBJ2-1; D could derive from TRBD1 or TRBD2 (5 bases each). The CDR3 spans 15 residues. Trimming shortened V by 2 bases and J by 5 bases, and 13 bases separated the two germline ends. The CDR3 here is CASSLSGGGNNEQFF. CDR3 nucleotides: TGTGCCAGCAGTTTATCGGGTGGGGGAAACAATGAGCAGTTCTTC.

As DNA, the CDR3 is TGTGCCAGCAGTGAAGCGCTTCAACTAGCGCAAGAGACCCAGTACTTC. Amino acids: CASSEALQLAQETQYF. The chain has TRBV2 and TRBJ2-5; 7 bases line up with TRBD2. This CDR3 region has 16 residues. V dropped 0 bases and J dropped 2; count of bases not matched to a gene: 6. Germline values: CDR1 SNHLY, CDR2 FYNNEI.

The chain couples TRBV12-3 or TRBV12-4 to TRBJ2-5; 10 bases match TRBD2. The CDR3 is 15 amino acids. V lost 4 bases, J lost 4 bases, and 6 bases stayed unmatched. DNA for the CDR3: TGTGCCAGCAGTTCCAGCGGGGGGGCCCGAGAGACCCAGTACTTC. It specifies CASSSSGGARETQYF.

J is TRBJ2-5 and V is TRBV5-4; TRBD2 matches 14 bases. CDR1 and CDR2 from the germline V gene are SGHNT and YYREEE (reference sequence). The junction had 7 bases not matched to a gene; V was cut back by 4 bases and J by 5 bases. The CDR3 contains 16 residues. CDR3 nucleotide sequence: TGTGCCAGCAGCCGACTAGCGGGGGGGCCGCGGGAGACCCAGTACTTC. Its translation is CASSRLAGGPRETQYF.

This chain joins TRBV5-4 and TRBJ1-1; D is undetermined. Trimming pared 1 base from V and 8 bases from J, leaving 6 bases between. Germline V gene sequence: CDR1 SGHNT, CDR2 YYREEE (reference sequence). This CDR3 is 11 amino acids long. CDR3 protein: CASSLLGEAFF. CDR3 nucleotides: TGTGCCAGCAGCTTGCTAGGGGAAGCTTTCTTT.

The chain employs TRBV15 and TRBJ1-5; D gene uncertain. Germline lookup yields CDR1 LNHNV and CDR2 YYDKDF (reference sequence). The V end lost 0 bases, the J end lost 7 bases, and 13 bases lay between the germline ends. The CDR3 length is 15 residues. CDR3 DNA sequence: TGTGCCACCAGCAGAGATGTAGGGCTTGGCCAGCCCCAGCATTTT. It encodes CATSRDVGLGQPQHF.

This clonotype was picked up one time. V is TRBV4-1 and J is TRBJ1-1; possible D gene TRBD1, 6 bases. Trimming cost V 2 bases and J 1 base, with 11 bases left between them. The CDR3 is 15 amino acids. Germline CDR1 and CDR2: MGHRA and YSYEKL. The CDR3 nucleotides read TGCGCCAGCAGCCAATCTCTGGACAGGAACACTGAAGCTTTCTTT. It encodes CASSQSLDRNTEAFF.

This chain joins TRBV2 and TRBJ2-3, with 10 bases lining up with TRBD2. The ends lost 7 bases at V and 2 bases at J; junction bases unmatched: 9. Germline-derived CDR1 and CDR2 are SNHLY and FYNNEI. The CDR3 consists of 16 residues. The CDR3 here is CASNGAAGGITDTQYF. The CDR3 coding sequence is TGTGCCAGCAATGGGGCAGCGGGGGGGATCACAGATACGCAGTATTTT. The full variable domain, with the rest looked up from reference TRBV2 and TRBJ2-3, is EPEVTQTPSHQVTQMGQEVILRCVPISNHLYFYWYRQILGQKVEFLVSFYNNEISEKSEIFDDQFSVERPDGSNFTLKIRSTKLEDSAMYFCASNGAAGGITDTQYFGPGTRLTVL.

The chain is built from TRBV25-1 and TRBJ1-1, with TRBD1 as a possible D gene (5 bases). V was cut by 6 bases and J by 5 bases, with 10 bases left in between. Per the germline V gene, CDR1 is MGHDK and CDR2 is SYGVNS. The CDR3 has 12 amino acids. Here the CDR3 reads CASRGGGTEAFF. For the CDR3, the DNA is TGTGCCAGCAGGGGGGGAGGGACTGAAGCTTTCTTT.

The chain employs TRBV2 and TRBJ2-1; D is possibly TRBD1 or TRBD2 (5 bases each). The V gene's germline CDR1 is SNHLY and CDR2 FYNNEI. This CDR3 has 14 amino acids. Trimming removed 1 base from V and 6 bases from J, with 10 bases in between. The CDR3, as DNA: TGTGCCAGCAGTGAAGGCGAGGGGCTCAATGAGCAGTTCTTC. Translated, it gives CASSEGEGLNEQFF.

The chain uses TRBV2 and TRBJ2-7; D unclear. Looked up from germline, CDR1 is SNHLY and CDR2 is FYNNEI. This CDR3 is 13 amino acids long. Trimming took off 1 base at V and 1 base at J, with 5 bases between the two ends. In nucleotides, the CDR3 is TGTGCCAGCAGTGAAGTCAGTTCCTACGAGCAGTACTTC. This encodes CASSEVSSYEQYF.

The rearrangement joins TRBV4-3 to TRBJ2-7; 7 positions agree with TRBD1. The CDR3 runs 13 residues. With 3 bases clipped from V and 3 bases from J, the junction kept 2 bases outside the gene matches. Germline V gives CDR1 LGHNA, CDR2 YSLEER. CDR3 residues: CASSQHRGYEQYF. The CDR3 DNA sequence: TGCGCCAGCAGCCAGCACAGGGGCTACGAGCAGTACTTC.

Here the CDR3 DNA reads TGCAGTGCTACATGGACTAGCGGGGGGGATGAGCAGTTCTTC. This translates into CSATWTSGGDEQFF. The V and J genes are TRBV20-1 and TRBJ2-1, with TRBD2 matching over 15 bases. V trimming: 4 bases; J trimming: 8 bases; junction bases outside the gene matches: 3. The germline gives CDR1 DFQATT, CDR2 SNEGSKA (reference sequence). The CDR3 extends over 14 amino acids.

The chain has TRBV5-6 and TRBJ1-1; D gene unclear. CDR1 SGHDT and CDR2 YYEEEE come from the germline V gene. Trimming stripped 5 bases from V and 6 bases from J, with 8 bases between. This CDR3 is 11 amino acids long. The CDR3 nucleotides are TGTGCCAGCAGGTCGCGGGCTGAAGCTTTCTTT. As protein: CASRSRAEAFF.

The rearrangement joins TRBV6-5 to TRBJ2-3; D assignment may be TRBD1 or TRBD2 (5 bases each). Trimming left V 2 bases short and J 4 bases short, with 7 bases between. Germline CDR1 MNHEY, CDR2 SVGAGI. The CDR3 totals 13 residues. The CDR3 region has the DNA TGTGCCAGCAGTTACCGGGACGCAGATACGCAGTATTTT. As protein: CASSYRDADTQYF.

The chain carries TRBV7-9 and TRBJ2-5, with D unresolved. The length of the CDR3 is 14 residues. In germline, CDR1 is SEHNR, CDR2 FQNEAQ (reference sequence). The V gene lost 2 bases and the J gene lost 3 bases, with 10 bases spanning the gap. This CDR3 is CASSLSDLEETQYF. The CDR3 DNA is TGTGCCAGCAGCTTATCGGACCTGGAAGAGACCCAGTACTTC.

The chain is built from TRBV29-1 and TRBJ2-7; D not certain. The CDR3 is made up of 11 amino acids. V was pared by 1 base and J by 3 bases, with 4 bases between. Germline assignment: CDR1 SQVTM and CDR2 ANQGSEA. CDR3 amino acids: CSVEALYEQYF. The CDR3 DNA sequence: TGCAGCGTTGAAGCGCTCTACGAGCAGTACTTC.

The chain carries TRBV7-8 and TRBJ2-5; maybe TRBD1 (6 bases). V lost 7 bases and J 5 bases, leaving 20 bases between the germline ends. CDR1 and CDR2 (germline): SGHVS, FQNEAQ. The CDR3 sequence is 15 residues long. CDR3 protein: CASTRVSGARETQYF. DNA for the CDR3: TGTGCCAGCACCCGGGTTTCAGGGGCTCGGGAGACCCAGTACTTC.

The V gene is TRBV4-3, the J gene TRBJ2-7; D ambiguous. CDR1 is LGHNA and CDR2 is YSLEER in the germline V gene. V lost 0 bases, J lost 0 bases, and 6 bases lay in between. The length of the CDR3 is 14 residues. The DNA for the CDR3 is TGCGCCAGCAGCCAAGATATGGCCTCCTACGAGCAGTACTTC. It encodes CASSQDMASYEQYF.

The rearrangement uses TRBV9 and TRBJ2-3, with 7 bases lining up with TRBD2. Germline CDR1 and CDR2: SGDLS and YYNGEE. The length of the CDR3 is 15 residues. The junction had 9 bases not matched to a gene; V was cut back by 3 bases and J by 5 bases. CDR3 region: CASSEAASGLDTQYF. CDR3 nucleotides: TGTGCCAGCAGCGAGGCGGCTAGCGGACTAGATACGCAGTATTTT.

The CDR3 coding sequence is TGTGCCAGCAGTGCGACCGGTGTCGATACTGAAGCTTTCTTT. Protein sequence: CASSATGVDTEAFF. The chain links TRBV9 to TRBJ1-1; D not certain. The CDR3 spans 14 residues. Germline V gene sequence: CDR1 SGDLS, CDR2 YYNGEE. The V gene lost 5 bases and the J gene lost 5 bases, with 16 bases spanning the gap.